This T cell receptor beta chain was sequenced during a study of T cells after yellow fever vaccination. TCRdb processed the 5' RACE reads anew with MiXCR; each CDR3 protein has one entry. The sample has 300,000 to 400,000 distinct CDR3 sequences, about 4% seen once. The CDR3 is made up of 13 amino acids. CDR1 is LGHNA and CDR2 is YNFKEQ in the germline V gene. The V gene end was trimmed by 1 base and the J gene end by 6 bases; junction bases not matched to a gene: 3. Here the sequenced sample was PBMCs, taken 5 days after the yellow fever booster vaccination. The source of this sequence is a man aged 18 to 29 who received the YFV17D yellow fever vaccine. The chain has TRBV4-2 and TRBJ2-7; 7 positions match TRBD1. CDR3 residues: CASSQGGGGEQYF. CDR3 DNA: TGTGCCAGCAGCCAAGGAGGGGGCGGCGAGCAGTACTTC.